The 30 T cell receptor beta chains below were found in one sample sequenced in a study of cytomegalovirus exposure and HLA in healthy donors. Amplification used 60 Vbeta primers and 13 Jbeta primers. The protocol was immunoSEQ multiplex PCR, while the TCRdb copy is restricted to in-frame clones and leaves out a portion. The repertoire has 140,000 to 150,000 clones, roughly three fifths of them found once; the top ten carry approximately 1.7%. The material sequenced was PBMCs. The receptors were sampled from a male donor in good health and CMV-seronegative.

V usage is TRBV5-1 and J usage is TRBJ2-2; a possible D gene is TRBD1 (6 bases). Trimming cost V 4 bases and J 2 bases, with 21 bases left between them. The CDR3 sequence is 18 residues long. From germline, CDR1 is SGHRS and CDR2 YFSETQ. CDR3 DNA: TGCGCCAGCAGCCTCGACCTCAGGGGTCCAACTAACACCGGGGAGCTGTTTTTT. It is translated as CASSLDLRGPTNTGELFF.

The CDR3 bases are TGTGCCAGTAGTAAACAGGGTGGATTCACTGAAGCTTTCTTT. It specifies CASSKQGGFTEAFF. The chain has TRBV19 and TRBJ1-1, with a weak D call TRBD1 (6 bases). V was pared by 4 bases and J by 4 bases, with 13 bases between. The CDR3 totals 14 residues. CDR1 is LNHDA, CDR2 SQIVND, per germline (reference sequence).

This clone occurred a few times. The gene calls are TRBV29-1 and TRBJ2-7, with a tentative D call TRBD1 (5 bases). V lost 1 base and J lost 2, with 6 bases in between. Germline lookup yields CDR1 SQVTM and CDR2 ANQGSEA. The CDR3 sequence is 12 residues long. In nucleotides, the CDR3 is TGCAGCGTTGAAGGCAGGGCCTACGAGCAGTACTTC. Its translation is CSVEGRAYEQYF.

The rearrangement links TRBV10-3 to TRBJ1-6; D uncertain. Trimming stripped 3 bases from V and 14 bases from J, with 20 bases between. This CDR3 comprises 15 residues. Germline V gives CDR1 ENHRY, CDR2 SYGVKD. The CDR3 region is CAISDPSASGWALHF. Here the CDR3 DNA reads TGTGCCATCAGTGATCCCTCAGCGAGCGGTTGGGCCCTCCACTTT.

This chain uses TRBV5-4 with TRBJ2-1; TRBD2 matches 8 bases. Trimming cost V 0 bases and J 1 base; bases outside gene matches: 6. The CDR3 loop spans 17 amino acids. From germline, CDR1 is SGHNT and CDR2 YYREEE (reference sequence). The DNA of the CDR3 is TGTGCCAGCAGCTTGGGGGGTAGCGGGGATTCCTACAATGAGCAGTTCTTC. It is translated as CASSLGGSGDSYNEQFF.

The chain uses TRBV19 and TRBJ2-7, with D possibly matching TRBD1 (5 bases). Trimming cost V 5 bases and J 4 bases, with 12 bases left between them. The CDR3 consists of 13 residues. CDR1 and CDR2 (germline): LNHDA, SQIVND (reference sequence). The chain's CDR3 is CASSRIQGYEQYF. CDR3 nucleotides: TGTGCCAGTAGTCGAATTCAGGGTTACGAGCAGTACTTC.

There are a few counts of this clone. This rearrangement joins TRBV6-1 to TRBJ1-5; D might be TRBD1 (5 bases). This CDR3 region has 15 residues. CDR1 MNHNS and CDR2 SASEGT come from the germline V gene. V was shortened by 4 bases and J by 6 bases, with 16 bases between the two germline ends. CDR3 nucleotide sequence: TGTGCCAGCAGTGGCGACATCCAGGGTGGTCAGCCCCAGCATTTT. Its translation is CASSGDIQGGQPQHF.

The chain combines TRBV19 with TRBJ1-5, with 7 positions matching TRBD1. Germline values: CDR1 LNHDA, CDR2 SQIVND (reference sequence). The CDR3 totals 15 residues. Trimming at V came to 5 bases and at J to 6 bases, leaving 10 bases not matched to a gene. CDR3 sequence reads: CASSRTAPGGQPQHF. The CDR3 DNA follows: TGTGCCAGTAGTCGTACGGCCCCAGGGGGTCAGCCCCAGCATTTT.

The J gene is TRBJ1-1, the V gene TRBV5-4, with a tentative D call TRBD1 (6 bases). The germline V and J ends were trimmed by 4 bases and 7 bases, with 8 bases remaining between them. The CDR3 contains 11 residues. Germline V gene lookup returns CDR1 SGHNT and CDR2 YYREEE (reference sequence). The CDR3 DNA reads TGTGCCAGCAGCGGACAGCGTGAAGCTTTCTTT. As protein: CASSGQREAFF.

The gene calls are TRBV5-1 and TRBJ1-6; D not resolved. The CDR3 is made up of 13 amino acids. Trimming removed 5 bases at V and 6 bases at J, with 9 bases between. Germline CDR1 SGHRS, CDR2 YFSETQ. The CDR3 DNA follows: TGCGCCAGCAGTGGGAGTATTAATTCACCCCTCCACTTT. This codes for CASSGSINSPLHF.

The chain employs TRBV7-2 and TRBJ2-7; TRBD2 agrees at 7 bases. The germline gives CDR1 SGHTA, CDR2 FQGNSA. The CDR3 runs to 14 residues. After removal of 5 bases from V and 2 bases from J, the junction contained 6 bases not matched to a gene. This CDR3 reads CASSPGLDPYEQYF. Here the CDR3 DNA reads TGTGCCAGCAGCCCTGGACTAGACCCCTACGAGCAGTACTTC.

The rearrangement links TRBV6-1 to TRBJ1-1; D is ambiguous. Germline values: CDR1 MNHNS, CDR2 SASEGT. This CDR3 comprises 15 residues. V lost 6 bases, J lost 1 base, and 15 bases lay in between. The CDR3 here is CASRSATAGNTEAFF. For the CDR3, the DNA is TGTGCCAGCAGGTCGGCTACAGCGGGGAACACTGAAGCTTTCTTT.

This rearrangement joins TRBV5-1 to TRBJ2-7; a possible D gene is TRBD1 (7 bases). Germline lookup yields CDR1 SGHRS and CDR2 YFSETQ. V was cut by 4 bases and J by 7 bases, with 15 bases left in between. The CDR3 totals 13 residues. DNA for the CDR3: TGCGCCAGCAGCCCTGGAGGGACAGCAGAGCAGTACTTC. This translates into CASSPGGTAEQYF.

This chain links TRBV27 with TRBJ1-5, with TRBD1 as a possible D gene (5 bases). The germline gives CDR1 MNHEY, CDR2 SMNVEV (reference sequence). The V and J ends lost 2 bases and 0 bases respectively, with 11 bases between them. The CDR3 extends over 16 amino acids. The CDR3 here is CASSLGAGYSNQPQHF. CDR3 DNA sequence: TGTGCCAGCAGTTTAGGGGCAGGGTATAGCAATCAGCCCCAGCATTTT.

This chain connects TRBV6-1 to TRBJ1-2; D unclear. This CDR3 comprises 12 residues. Germline CDR1 reads MNHNS; CDR2 reads SASEGT. V shed 4 bases and J shed 4 bases, with 7 bases lying between them. CDR3 amino acids: CASSAYTYGYTF. CDR3 DNA sequence: TGTGCCAGCAGTGCCTATACCTATGGCTACACCTTC.

The chain has TRBV7-6 and TRBJ1-3, with TRBD1 matching 11 bases. CDR3 size: 17 residues. The J segment lost 0 bases and the V segment lost 3 bases, leaving 4 bases of the junction unmatched. Germline-derived CDR1 and CDR2 are SGHVS and FNYEAQ. The DNA of the CDR3 is TGTGCCAGCAGCTTGGGACAGGGGGTTTACTCTGGAAACACCATATATTTT. This encodes CASSLGQGVYSGNTIYF.

V is TRBV18 and J is TRBJ2-7; 12 bases map to TRBD1. Per the germline V gene, CDR1 is KGHSH and CDR2 is LQKENI. V lost 3 bases and J lost 4; bases outside the gene matches: 4. The CDR3 contains 15 residues. CDR3 loop: CASSPRDRGRYEQYF. The CDR3 DNA is TGTGCCAGCTCACCGCGGGACAGGGGGCGGTACGAGCAGTACTTC.

The V gene is TRBV5-6, the J gene TRBJ1-6; 8 bases agree with TRBD1. The germline V gene has CDR1 SGHDT and CDR2 YYEEEE. The CDR3 covers 16 residues. V was pared by 4 bases and J by 1 base, with 4 bases of the junction left unmatched. The CDR3 is CASSRGQGSYNSPLHF. The CDR3, as DNA: TGTGCCAGCAGCCGAGGACAGGGATCCTATAATTCACCCCTCCACTTT.

The genes are TRBV9 and TRBJ1-3, with D maybe TRBD1 (6 bases). Trimming shortened V by 5 bases and J by 1 base, and 13 bases separated the two germline ends. This CDR3 is built from 15 residues. Per the germline V gene, CDR1 is SGDLS and CDR2 is YYNGEE. The CDR3 DNA reads as TGTGCCAGCAGTCCACAGGGTAATTCTGGAAACACCATATATTTT. Translated, it gives CASSPQGNSGNTIYF.

The chain uses TRBV2 and TRBJ1-3; 10 nucleotides match TRBD1. The CDR3 is 15 amino acids. Germline V gives CDR1 SNHLY, CDR2 FYNNEI. V shed 4 bases and J 2 bases; nucleotides not matched to a gene: 2. The CDR3 region is CASSGDRGPGNTIYF. In DNA, the CDR3 is TGTGCCAGCAGTGGTGACAGGGGGCCTGGAAACACCATATATTTT. Full variable domain (remainder filled in from reference TRBV2 and TRBJ1-3): EPEVTQTPSHQVTQMGQEVILRCVPISNHLYFYWYRQILGQKVEFLVSFYNNEISEKSEIFDDQFSVERPDGSNFTLKIRSTKLEDSAMYFCASSGDRGPGNTIYFGEGSWLTVV.

The chain is built from TRBV2 and TRBJ2-2; D gene uncertain. The CDR3 consists of 13 residues. V gave up 7 bases and J gave up 4 bases, with 10 bases separating them. The germline gives CDR1 SNHLY, CDR2 FYNNEI. This chain's CDR3 is CASTGGITGELFF. CDR3 nucleotides: TGTGCCAGCACAGGTGGAATCACCGGGGAGCTGTTTTTT.

The chain couples TRBV28 to TRBJ1-2; 8 bases map to TRBD1. The CDR3 contains 14 residues. Germline V CDR1 and CDR2: MDHEN, SYDVKM. J gave up 0 bases and V 10 bases, and 7 bases lay outside the gene matches. The DNA for the CDR3 is TGTGCCACCTACGGACAGGGAGCTAACTATGGCTACACCTTC. Translating it yields CATYGQGANYGYTF.

The chain uses TRBV6-1 and TRBJ2-7, with D tentatively TRBD1 (6 bases). The CDR3 has 15 residues. Germline lookup yields CDR1 MNHNS and CDR2 SASEGT. Trimming stripped 6 bases from V and 0 bases from J, with 15 bases between. The CDR3 DNA reads TGTGCCAGCAGGGAAATACAGGGATTCTCCTACGAGCAGTACTTC. Translating it yields CASREIQGFSYEQYF.

The chain links TRBV5-6 to TRBJ1-2; D is undetermined. Looked up from germline, CDR1 is SGHDT and CDR2 is YYEEEE. There are 13 residues in the CDR3. V was trimmed by 1 base and J by 2 bases, leaving 6 bases between them. In nucleotides, the CDR3 is TGTGCCAGCAGCTTGCAACAAAACTATGGCTACACCTTC. Residues: CASSLQQNYGYTF.

The genes are TRBV7-5 and TRBJ1-2; whether TRBD1, the table's D call, matches the DNA was not checked. TRBV7-5 is a listed pseudogene. This CDR3 spans 13 amino acids. CDR3 residues: CVRRWTGDYGYTF. The DNA for the CDR3 is TGTGTCAGAAGATGGACAGGCGACTATGGCTACACCTTC.

This chain uses TRBV7-7 with TRBJ2-3; 10 bases fit TRBD2. The CDR3 length is 15 residues. Germline values: CDR1 SSHAT, CDR2 FNYEAQ (reference sequence). Losses at the gene ends were 5 bases for V and 6 bases for J; bases not matched to a gene: 8. The DNA of the CDR3 is TGTGCCAGCAGCATTAGCGGGGGGCCGCAGGATACGCAGTATTTT. Amino acid sequence: CASSISGGPQDTQYF.

The J gene is TRBJ1-1, the V gene TRBV29-1, with TRBD1 as a possible D gene (5 bases). The CDR3 has 16 residues. CDR1 and CDR2 from the germline V gene are SQVTM and ANQGSEA. V lost 0 bases and J 0 bases, leaving 14 bases between the germline ends. CDR3 residues: CSVEEAGWGVNTEAFF. CDR3 DNA sequence: TGCAGCGTTGAAGAAGCAGGGTGGGGTGTGAACACTGAAGCTTTCTTT.

The chain recombines TRBV27 with TRBJ1-1; TRBD1 agrees at 8 bases. This CDR3 contains 16 residues. Unmatched junction bases numbered 3, after V lost 0 bases and J lost 0 bases. The germline CDR1 and CDR2 sequences are MNHEY and SMNVEV (reference sequence). CDR3 nucleotide sequence: TGTGCCAGCAGTTTATCTGGACAGGGAATGAACACTGAAGCTTTCTTT. It codes for CASSLSGQGMNTEAFF.

The chain links TRBV11-2 to TRBJ1-5; D is undetermined. Trimming cost V 0 bases and J 0 bases, with 6 bases left between them. From germline, CDR1 is SGHAT and CDR2 FQNNGV. CDR3 length: 15 amino acids. The CDR3 nucleotides are TGTGCCAGCAGCTTAGATGGAGATAGCAATCAGCCCCAGCATTTT. Its protein product is CASSLDGDSNQPQHF.

This rearrangement joins TRBV7-3 to TRBJ1-2, with D unresolved. CDR3 length: 13 residues. Per germline, CDR1 SGHTA and CDR2 FQGTGA. V was trimmed by 3 bases and J by 8 bases, leaving 13 bases between them. The CDR3 DNA reads as TGTGCCAGCAGCTTCGGCGGAAGTACGGGCTACACCTTC. Its protein product is CASSFGGSTGYTF.